A single sample gave rise to the 19 T cell receptor beta chains below, sequenced in a study of T-cell reconstitution after alpha-beta-depleted transplantation in children listed by TCRdb under 2016. The treatment or condition label for this specimen denotes: allogeneic hematopoietic cell transplantation with graft depleted of TCRalphabeta T cells and CD19 B cells. To prepare the library, PCR was applied. TCRdb records Illumina HiSeq 2500 as the sequencer. TCR libraries were prepared with molecular barcoding, using unique molecular identifiers to normalize TCRbeta repertoire quantification. Through fastp at Q25 and MiXCR, TCRdb rebuilt clones from the public reads, retaining in-frame beta chains. Rows with a matching CDR3 protein are joined into one entry that keeps the most common DNA and genes. The sample table holds fewer than 450,000 distinct CDR3 sequences, of which under 20% were seen once. The ten largest clones represent roughly 40% of the sample.

Sequenced here: PBMCs, mostly from graft donor cells, sampled 360 days after TCRalphabeta/CD19-depleted stem cell transplant. These receptors originate from a male patient between 2 and 15 years old who had a stem cell transplant for acute lymphoblastic leukemia, so the T cells may come from the graft donor.

The sample holds a few counts of this clonotype. The chain carries TRBV12-3 or TRBV12-4 and TRBJ1-2; D unclear. V was pared by 4 bases and J by 1 base, with 19 bases between. The CDR3 is made up of 17 amino acids. CDR3 region: CASSSSWVGRFNYGYTF. CDR3 DNA: TGTGCCAGCAGTTCCAGCTGGGTGGGCAGATTTAACTATGGCTACACCTTC.

Many counts were recorded for this clonotype. The V gene is TRBV7-9, the J gene TRBJ2-5; D uncertain. From germline, CDR1 is SEHNR and CDR2 FQNEAQ (reference sequence). V dropped 1 base and J dropped 2 bases, with 2 bases sitting between them. CDR3 length equals 12 residues. CDR3 coding DNA: TGTGCCAGCAGCTTAGTGCAAGAGACCCAGTACTTC. As protein: CASSLVQETQYF.

This chain links TRBV12-5 with TRBJ2-3; weak D call: TRBD1 (5 bases). This CDR3 is built from 16 residues. Germline loops: CDR1 LGHNT, CDR2 FRNRAP. Trimming left V 3 bases short and J 2 bases short, with 15 bases between. CDR3 protein: CASGFSPGWITDTQYF. CDR3 coding DNA: TGTGCTAGTGGTTTTAGTCCAGGGTGGATCACAGATACGCAGTATTTT.

This clonotype occurred a few times. V is TRBV29-1 and J is TRBJ2-4; D not certain. The ends were cut back, 4 bases at V and 0 bases at J, with 7 bases in the middle. CDR3 size: 13 residues. Germline-derived CDR1 and CDR2 are SQVTM and ANQGSEA. The CDR3 loop reads CSVVDPAKNIQYF. CDR3 coding DNA: TGCAGCGTTGTGGACCCAGCCAAAAACATTCAGTACTTC.

This clonotype was recorded at least ten times. The rearrangement joins TRBV20-1 to TRBJ2-1; no definite D call. Deletions cut 0 bases from V and 0 bases from J, with 15 bases between. The CDR3 consists of 17 residues. Germline assignment: CDR1 DFQATT and CDR2 SNEGSKA (reference sequence). CDR3 residues: CSARDEWAINSYNEQFF. The CDR3 DNA sequence: TGCAGTGCTAGAGATGAATGGGCCATTAACTCCTACAATGAGCAGTTCTTC.

The chain has TRBV15 and TRBJ1-4; maybe TRBD1 (5 bases). Trimming removed 9 bases at V and 2 bases at J, with 13 bases between. CDR3 length: 14 amino acids. Germline V gene lookup returns CDR1 LNHNV and CDR2 YYDKDF (reference sequence). CDR3: CATNYGGTNEKLFF. The CDR3 region has the DNA TGTGCCACTAATTACGGGGGTACTAATGAAAAACTGTTTTTT.

In this sample, this clonotype turned up a few times. The chain employs TRBV9 and TRBJ2-7; D might be TRBD2 (5 bases). In germline, CDR1 is SGDLS, CDR2 YYNGEE. The CDR3 spans 14 residues. The germline V and J ends were trimmed by 3 bases and 6 bases, with 16 bases remaining between them. This CDR3 is CASSANPERAEQYF. The CDR3 DNA is TGTGCCAGCAGCGCCAACCCGGAGAGGGCCGAGCAGTACTTC.

The genes are TRBV20-1 and TRBJ2-3, with 7 bases identical to TRBD1. Trimming removed 6 bases from V and 8 bases from J; junction bases left unmatched: 11. CDR1 is DFQATT, CDR2 SNEGSKA, per germline (reference sequence). This CDR3 contains 13 residues. CDR3 sequence: CSAGPTGDLTQYF. CDR3 sequence (DNA): TGCAGTGCCGGTCCTACAGGGGACCTTACGCAGTATTTT.

Only a few counts were recorded for this clonotype. The gene calls are TRBV7-2 and TRBJ2-3, with D possibly matching TRBD1 (5 bases). Trimming left V 3 bases short and J 6 bases short, with 16 bases between. Germline loops: CDR1 SGHTA, CDR2 FQGNSA. The CDR3 runs to 15 residues. CDR3 sequence (DNA): TGTGCCAGCAGCTTGCCAAATAGACAGTTTGATACGCAGTATTTT. Encoded protein: CASSLPNRQFDTQYF.

This clonotype has just a few counts. CDR3 region: CASSGLGTRDEKLFF. The CDR3 region has the DNA TGTGCCAGCAGCGGACTCGGGACCAGGGATGAAAAACTGTTTTTT. The rearrangement joins TRBV7-2 to TRBJ1-4; tentatively, D is TRBD1 (5 bases). This CDR3 region has 15 residues. CDR1 is SGHTA and CDR2 is FQGNSA in the germline V gene. V lost 5 bases and J 6 bases, leaving 16 bases between the germline ends.

This clonotype appeared a few times. V and J are TRBV6-1 and TRBJ2-2; 7 bases agree with TRBD2. J was trimmed by 0 bases and V by 10 bases; bases with no gene match: 11. This CDR3 region has 16 residues. Germline loops: CDR1 MNHNS, CDR2 SASEGT. The CDR3, as DNA: TGTGCCACGGGGGAGGGCGGCCCTTCGAACACCGGGGAGCTGTTTTTT. It yields the protein CATGEGGPSNTGELFF.

In this sample, this clonotype turned up a few times. This rearrangement joins TRBV6-5 to TRBJ1-2; D perhaps matches TRBD1 (5 bases). V was cut by 6 bases and J by 4 bases, with 9 bases left in between. Germline V gene data show CDR1 as MNHEY and CDR2 as SVGAGI. The CDR3 is 12 amino acids. The CDR3: CASSNQGYGYTF. CDR3 bases: TGTGCCAGCAGCAACCAGGGCTATGGCTACACCTTC.

This clonotype was seen only a few times. The gene calls are TRBV10-3 and TRBJ2-5; no firm D call. The V end was cut by 5 bases, the J end by 4 bases, with 14 bases between. The CDR3 totals 14 residues. Looked up from germline, CDR1 is ENHRY and CDR2 is SYGVKD. In DNA form, the CDR3 reads TGTGCCATCAGTACCCAGTTTAAGGTAGAGACCCAGTACTTC. Residues: CAISTQFKVETQYF.

The chain joins TRBV6-6 to TRBJ2-5, with D tentatively TRBD1 (5 bases). CDR3 length: 13 amino acids. With 7 bases removed from V and 5 bases from J, the gap between germline ends came to 14 bases. Germline CDR1 MNHNY, CDR2 SVGAGI (reference sequence). CDR3 sequence reads: CASMLGAEETQYF. For the CDR3, the DNA is TGTGCCAGCATGCTTGGGGCAGAGGAGACCCAGTACTTC.

Only a few counts were recorded for this clonotype. The junction differs from germline at one of its ends, possibly a read error. This rearrangement joins TRBV7-7 to TRBJ1-1, with D unclear. The CDR3 has 13 amino acids. CDR1 and CDR2 (germline): SSHAT, FNYEAQ (reference sequence). CDR3 amino acids: CASSLAPNTEAFF. The CDR3 DNA reads TGTGCTAGCAGCTTAGCGCCGAACACTGAAGCTTTCTTT.

The rearrangement joins TRBV9 to TRBJ2-1; TRBD1 matches at 9 bases. Germline CDR1 and CDR2: SGDLS and YYNGEE. The ends lost 4 bases at V and 10 bases at J; junction bases unmatched: 18. The CDR3 length is 17 residues. The CDR3 is CASSPQPAGTGWREQFF. CDR3 nucleotides: TGTGCCAGCAGCCCCCAACCCGCTGGGACAGGGTGGAGGGAGCAGTTCTTC.

There are many counts of this clonotype. V gene TRBV20-1 combines with J gene TRBJ2-7; 8 bases fit TRBD2. Germline CDR1 reads DFQATT; CDR2 reads SNEGSKA (reference sequence). V dropped 5 bases and J dropped 3; count of bases not matched to a gene: 9. The CDR3 sequence is 14 residues long. This CDR3 is CSAQREGRFYEQYF. The CDR3 DNA reads TGCAGTGCTCAACGGGAGGGCCGGTTCTACGAGCAGTACTTC.

V and J are TRBV20-1 and TRBJ1-5; tentatively, D is TRBD1 (6 bases). V lost 4 bases to trimming and J lost 0 bases, with 22 bases between them. The germline CDR1 and CDR2 sequences are DFQATT and SNEGSKA (reference sequence). CDR3 size: 18 residues. The DNA for the CDR3 is TGCAGTGCTAAGGTCGGAGGGGCGGGACATTATAGCAATCAGCCCCAGCATTTT. Translation: CSAKVGGAGHYSNQPQHF.

The chain is built from TRBV12-3 or TRBV12-4 and TRBJ2-3, with D hard to call. The ends were cut back, 5 bases at V and 4 bases at J, with 16 bases in the middle. The CDR3 extends over 15 amino acids. The CDR3 sequence: CASSPLAVWSDTQYF. The CDR3 DNA is TGTGCCAGCAGTCCACTCGCAGTTTGGTCAGATACGCAGTATTTT.